These 15 T cell receptor beta chains came from one sample sequenced in a study of CD8+ T cells in alopecia areata (dated by TCRdb to between 2017 and 2018). In light of the paper, this sample's time point label describes: roughly 26 weeks on oral tofacitinib. The treatment or condition label corresponds to: oral pan-JAK inhibitor, 5-10 mg twice daily. Library creation used the immunoSEQ multiplex PCR assay. To provide template for TCR sequencing, every sample had RNA extracted and reverse transcribed into cDNA. Here the immuneACCESS table is served through TCRdb, limited to in-frame sequences with V and J called. Missing clones are a known gap in these copies; in checked studies unresolved V genes cover under half, and the rest lacks a known reason. This sample lists around 190,000 clones; roughly 60% were detected once. The ten largest clones take up just over 1% of the sample. The sample here was CD4+ T cells sorted from blood, taken at week 24, from a patient treated with tofacitinib. These receptors came from a human donor with alopecia areata.

The genes are TRBV29-1 and TRBJ2-1; D could derive from TRBD1 or TRBD2 (5 bases each). V lost 7 bases, J lost 3 bases, and 19 bases lay in between. This CDR3 is built from 15 residues. Germline values: CDR1 SQVTM, CDR2 ANQGSEA. The CDR3, as DNA: TGCAGCGCTACCCGAGGGGAGTGGGACTACAATGAGCAGTTCTTC. Encoded protein: CSATRGEWDYNEQFF.

The table lists this clone with a few counts. The chain carries TRBV14 and TRBJ2-2; either TRBD1 or TRBD2 may supply D (6 bases each). The V and J ends lost 1 base and 3 bases respectively, with 9 bases between them. Germline-derived CDR1 and CDR2 are SGHDN and FVKESK. The CDR3 sequence is 15 residues long. CDR3 DNA: TGTGCCAGCAGCCAAGCGGGGGCGCACACCGGGGAGCTGTTTTTT. Translating it yields CASSQAGAHTGELFF. Based on the CDR3 plus reference TRBV14 and TRBJ2-2, the full variable domain is EAGVTQFPSHSVIEKGQTVTLRCDPISGHDNLYWYRRVMGKEIKFLLHFVKESKQDESGMPNNRFLAERTGGTYSTLKVQPAELEDSGVYFCASSQAGAHTGELFFGEGSRLTVL.

V is TRBV7-2 and J is TRBJ1-2; 9 nucleotides match TRBD1. With V trimmed by 5 bases and J by 10 bases, 11 bases remained unmatched. Per germline, CDR1 SGHTA and CDR2 FQGNSA. The CDR3 covers 14 residues. The chain's CDR3 is CASSPTGTGSAYTF. The CDR3 region has the DNA TGTGCCAGCAGCCCCACCGGGACAGGGTCAGCCTACACCTTC.

The chain is built from TRBV9 and TRBJ2-3, with D unresolved. This CDR3 comprises 18 residues. Trimming removed 0 bases from V and 0 bases from J, with 17 bases in between. The V gene's germline CDR1 is SGDLS and CDR2 YYNGEE. The CDR3 protein is CASSVELGAVGSTDTQYF. The CDR3 DNA is TGTGCCAGCAGCGTAGAGCTCGGAGCAGTGGGAAGCACAGATACGCAGTATTTT.

This clone was detected a few times. The rearrangement joins TRBV7-6 to TRBJ2-3; 8 bases agree with TRBD1. The V and J ends lost 5 bases and 6 bases, in that order; junction bases with no gene match: 7. CDR1 SGHVS and CDR2 FNYEAQ come from the germline V gene. This CDR3 has 14 residues. The CDR3 DNA sequence: TGTGCCAGCAGCCTAGGACAGGGTGCGGATACGCAGTATTTT. Translation: CASSLGQGADTQYF.

The genes are TRBV12-5 and TRBJ2-5; D is possibly TRBD1 (5 bases). Per the germline V gene, CDR1 is LGHNT and CDR2 is FRNRAP. The CDR3 runs to 13 residues. Trimming left V 9 bases short and J 0 bases short, with 11 bases between. Here the CDR3 DNA reads TGTGCTAGCCTCCAGGGAAACCAAGAGACCCAGTACTTC. This codes for CASLQGNQETQYF. Combining the CDR3 with reference TRBV12-5 and TRBJ2-5 gives the whole variable domain DARVTQTPRHKVTEMGQEVTMRCQPILGHNTVFWYRQTMMQGLELLAYFRNRAPLDDSGMPKDRFSAEMPDATLATLKIQPSEPRDSAVYFCASLQGNQETQYFGPGTRLLVL.

In regard to this clone: The sample has other DNA sequences that encode this CDR3 too. The rearrangement uses TRBV29-1 and TRBJ2-1, with a weak D call TRBD1 (5 bases). The germline gives CDR1 SQVTM, CDR2 ANQGSEA. Deletions cut 3 bases from V and 7 bases from J, with 7 bases between. The CDR3 length is 11 residues. CDR3 sequence (DNA): TGCAGCGTTGACAGGGCGAATGAGCAGTTCTTC. Protein sequence: CSVDRANEQFF.

This clone has more than one count but fewer than ten. This chain joins TRBV5-5 and TRBJ1-3; D is uncertain. Trimming took 3 bases from V and 3 from J, leaving 16 bases between them. The CDR3 is made up of 16 amino acids. Germline loops: CDR1 SGHKS, CDR2 YYEKEE (reference sequence). CDR3 in amino acids: CASSSSGSLFGNTIYF. CDR3 DNA sequence: TGTGCCAGCAGCTCCTCAGGTTCGCTCTTTGGAAACACCATATATTTT.

This clone turned up a few times. This chain uses TRBV29-1 with TRBJ2-5, with TRBD1 matching 7 bases. Germline CDR1 reads SQVTM; CDR2 reads ANQGSEA. The V and J ends lost 1 base and 8 bases, in that order; junction bases with no gene match: 7. The length of the CDR3 is 13 residues. The CDR3, as DNA: TGCAGCGTTGAAGGCCACAGGGGTAGTACCCAGTACTTC. Encoded protein: CSVEGHRGSTQYF.

In this sample, this clone turned up a few times. The CDR3, as DNA: TGTGCCAGTAGTATGAGAGGAGGGGTAACCTACGAGCAGTACTTC. Amino acids: CASSMRGGVTYEQYF. The rearrangement links TRBV19 to TRBJ2-7, with a tentative D call TRBD2 (6 bases). The CDR3 covers 15 residues. Trimming took 3 bases from V and 2 from J, leaving 14 bases between them. Germline-derived CDR1 and CDR2 are LNHDA and SQIVND (reference sequence).

This rearrangement joins TRBV30 to TRBJ2-1; D may match TRBD1 or TRBD2 (6 bases each). The V gene lost 2 bases and the J gene lost 1 base, with 18 bases spanning the gap. CDR3 size: 17 residues. Germline CDR1 GTSNPN, CDR2 SVGIG (reference sequence). The CDR3 protein is CAWSFAFRGGSYNEQFF. The CDR3 DNA follows: TGTGCCTGGAGTTTTGCCTTCAGGGGAGGATCCTACAATGAGCAGTTCTTC.

This clone was recorded at least ten times. CDR3 loop: CASNKGARMETQYF. The CDR3 DNA sequence: TGCGCCAGCAACAAGGGGGCGCGGATGGAGACCCAGTACTTC. The V call is TRBV23-1, the J call TRBJ2-5; 7 bases agree with TRBD1. TRBV23-1 is an open reading frame whose function is uncertain. V was pared by 7 bases and J by 5 bases, with 10 bases of the junction left unmatched. The CDR3 sequence is 14 residues long.

The chain combines TRBV29-1 with TRBJ1-2, with D unresolved. V was clipped by 0 bases and J by 3 bases, with 8 bases between them. This CDR3 is 13 amino acids long. The germline gives CDR1 SQVTM, CDR2 ANQGSEA. The DNA of the CDR3 is TGCAGCGTTGAAGAGTCCGGGGACTATGGCTACACCTTC. It encodes CSVEESGDYGYTF.

This sequence joins TRBV29-1 and TRBJ1-1; tentatively, D is TRBD1 (6 bases). The CDR3 spans 14 residues. Trimming stripped 4 bases from V and 4 bases from J, with 16 bases between. Germline V gene data show CDR1 as SQVTM and CDR2 as ANQGSEA. In DNA form, the CDR3 reads TGCAGCGTTGCATTACAAACACAGGGCACTGAAGCTTTCTTT. Translation gives CSVALQTQGTEAFF.

Turning to this clone: Other nucleotide sequences in the sample specify the same CDR3. V and J are TRBV20-1 and TRBJ2-2; D call uncertain. Per the germline V gene, CDR1 is DFQATT and CDR2 is SNEGSKA (reference sequence). The V end was cut by 4 bases, the J end by 3 bases, with 3 bases between. This CDR3 is built from 11 residues. CDR3 DNA: TGCAGTGCTACCTACACCGGGGAGCTGTTTTTT. Translation: CSATYTGELFF.